This T cell receptor (beta chain) comes out of a study of OX40 agonist ivuxolimab in advanced cancers. For the study at large: Patients took ivuxolimab, an agonistic anti-OX40 (CD134) antibody. Notes on the study in general: Some of the lowest clonal expansion was seen in partial responders at 0.1-3.0 mg/kg.

TCRdb's copy holds only in-frame clones and misses some; the assay was immunoSEQ multiplex PCR. The data show 30,000 to 40,000 clones, with roughly 87% seen just once and 26% held by the top ten. Trimming removed 10 bases from V and 4 bases from J; junction bases left unmatched: 6. The germline V gene has CDR1 KGHSY and CDR2 FQNENV. The CDR3 loop spans 13 amino acids. Note on this clone: Its antigen remains unidentified.

The chain couples TRBV16 to TRBJ2-1, with 8 bases matching TRBD2. This receptor was taken from an adult with an advanced solid tumor such as melanoma, head and neck, liver or kidney cancer. The sequencing used CD4+ or CD8+ T cells sorted from blood, collected in a trial of the OX40 agonist ivuxolimab. The CDR3 sequence: CATVAGKYNEQFF. The CDR3 region has the DNA TGTGCCACAGTAGCGGGGAAATACAATGAGCAGTTCTTC.